A selection of T cell receptor beta chains follows, all from one sample in a study of T cell responses to AZD1222 COVID-19 vaccine. Assay: immunoSEQ multiplex PCR; the TCRdb copy retains only in-frame clones and omits some. The sample has some 160,000 clones; around 85% are singletons. Sample: peripheral blood, taken 28 days after the second AZD1222 dose. Every receptor here comes from an adult who received the AZD1222 COVID-19 vaccine. The CDR3 runs from the conserved cysteine through the conserved F or W. Each record gives: J gene, clone size, D gene, V gene, CDR3 DNA, CDR3 protein. The D gene is left open where the match is weak. The listing skips clone size in some rows; elsewhere it reads once, few, many or a size class.

j_gene: TRBJ1-3
abundance: NA
d_gene: TRBD1
v_gene: TRBV4-3
CDR3nt: TGCGCCAGCAGCCCGGGACAGGGGAGTTCTGGAAACACCATATATTTT
CDR3aa: CASSPGQGSSGNTIYF

j_gene: TRBJ2-7
abundance: NA
d_gene: TRBD1
v_gene: TRBV24-1
CDR3nt: TGTGCCACCAGTGACTTCAGACAGGGGTGGCCCTACGAGCAGTACTTC
CDR3aa: CATSDFRQGWPYEQYF

j_gene: TRBJ2-1
abundance: NA
d_gene: TRBD2
v_gene: TRBV30
CDR3nt: TGTGCCTGGAGAATTAGCGGGGGGGCCTCTGGGCAGTTCTTC
CDR3aa: CAWRISGGASGQFF

j_gene: TRBJ2-7
abundance: once
d_gene: TRBD1
v_gene: TRBV11-2
CDR3nt: TGTGCCAGCAGCTTAGAGACAGGGGGTTACGAGCAGTACTTC
CDR3aa: CASSLETGGYEQYF

j_gene: TRBJ2-1
abundance: once
d_gene: TRBD2
v_gene: TRBV5-1
CDR3nt: TGCGCCAGCAGCCCACTAGCGGGACCTGACAATGAGCAGTTCTTC
CDR3aa: CASSPLAGPDNEQFF

j_gene: TRBJ1-4
abundance: NA
d_gene: NA
v_gene: TRBV7-9
CDR3nt: TGTGCCAGCAGCTTATGGCTAGACAATGCTGAAAAACTGTTTTTT
CDR3aa: CASSLWLDNAEKLFF

j_gene: TRBJ2-1
abundance: NA
d_gene: TRBD2
v_gene: TRBV3-1/TRBV3-2
CDR3nt: TGTGCCAGCAGCCGGGGGGCTAGCGGGTTGGGTGAGCAGTTCTTC
CDR3aa: CASSRGASGLGEQFF

j_gene: TRBJ2-7
abundance: NA
d_gene: NA
v_gene: TRBV7-9
CDR3nt: TGTGCCAGCAGCTTATATCCAGCCACCTACGAGCAGTACTTC
CDR3aa: CASSLYPATYEQYF

j_gene: TRBJ1-5
abundance: NA
d_gene: NA
v_gene: TRBV4-2
CDR3nt: TGTGCCAGCAGACCAGAGAGGGGTCAGGGTCAGCCCCAGCATTTT
CDR3aa: CASRPERGQGQPQHF

j_gene: TRBJ1-2
abundance: NA
d_gene: TRBD1
v_gene: TRBV6-5
CDR3nt: TGTGCCACGACAGGGAACTATGGCTACACCTTC
CDR3aa: CATTGNYGYTF